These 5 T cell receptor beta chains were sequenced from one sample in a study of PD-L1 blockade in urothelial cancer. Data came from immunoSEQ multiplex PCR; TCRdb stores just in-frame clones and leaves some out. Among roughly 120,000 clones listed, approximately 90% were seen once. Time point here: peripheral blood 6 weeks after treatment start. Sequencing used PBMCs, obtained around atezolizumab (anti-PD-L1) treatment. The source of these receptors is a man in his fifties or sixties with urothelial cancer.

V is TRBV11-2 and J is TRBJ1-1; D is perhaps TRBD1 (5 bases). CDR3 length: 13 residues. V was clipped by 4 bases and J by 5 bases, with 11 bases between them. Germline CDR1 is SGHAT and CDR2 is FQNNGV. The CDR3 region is CASSWGRGTEAFF. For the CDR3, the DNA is TGTGCCAGCAGCTGGGGTCGGGGGACTGAAGCTTTCTTT.

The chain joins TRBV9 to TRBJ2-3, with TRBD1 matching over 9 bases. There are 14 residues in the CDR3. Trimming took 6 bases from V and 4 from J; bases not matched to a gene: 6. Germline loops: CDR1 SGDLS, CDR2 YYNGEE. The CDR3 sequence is CASTPQGASDTQYF. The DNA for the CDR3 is TGTGCCAGCACCCCACAGGGGGCGTCAGATACGCAGTATTTT.

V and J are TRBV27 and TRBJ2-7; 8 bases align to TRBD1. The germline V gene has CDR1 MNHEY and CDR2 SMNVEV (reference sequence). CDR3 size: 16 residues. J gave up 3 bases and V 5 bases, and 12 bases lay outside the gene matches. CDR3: CASSRSGQGRYYEQYF. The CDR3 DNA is TGTGCCAGCAGTCGGTCCGGACAGGGACGATACTACGAGCAGTACTTC.

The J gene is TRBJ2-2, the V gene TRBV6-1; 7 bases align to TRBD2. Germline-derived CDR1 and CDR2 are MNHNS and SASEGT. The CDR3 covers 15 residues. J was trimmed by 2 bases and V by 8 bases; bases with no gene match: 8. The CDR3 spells CASPGLADNTGELFF. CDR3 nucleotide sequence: TGTGCCAGCCCGGGGCTAGCGGACAACACCGGGGAGCTGTTTTTT.

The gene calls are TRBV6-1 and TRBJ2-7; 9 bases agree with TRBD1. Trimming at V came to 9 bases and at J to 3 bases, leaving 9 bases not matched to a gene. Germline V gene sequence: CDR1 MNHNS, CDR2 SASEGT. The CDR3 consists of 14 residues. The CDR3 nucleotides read TGTGCCAGAGCCGGGACAGGGCCTCACTACGAGCAGTACTTC. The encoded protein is CARAGTGPHYEQYF.